The 13 T cell receptor beta chains in this list originate from one sample, sequenced in a study of blood T cells in healthy people across ages. The authors ran a second PCR of about 6 to 11 cycles using a sample-barcoded 5' primer and a J-beta primer mix. TCRdb re-called the 5' RACE reads with MiXCR, one entry per CDR3 protein. This table holds hundreds of thousands of distinct CDR3 sequences, roughly 20% found once. The material sequenced was blood. Every receptor here comes from a man aged 65 to 85 in good health.

This clonotype was counted at least ten times. J is TRBJ2-4 and V is TRBV3-1; unclear D gene. The V end lost 3 bases, the J end lost 6 bases, and 9 bases lay between the germline ends. CDR3 size: 13 residues. From germline, CDR1 is LGHDT and CDR2 YNNKEL (reference sequence). CDR3 residues: CASSHLSPNIQYF. The CDR3 DNA is TGTGCCAGCAGCCATTTAAGTCCAAACATTCAGTACTTC.

The chain has TRBV7-2 and TRBJ1-4, with D possibly matching TRBD1 (6 bases). The germline V gene has CDR1 SGHTA and CDR2 FQGNSA. V was pared by 5 bases and J by 0 bases, with 10 bases between. The CDR3 extends over 15 amino acids. CDR3 region: CASSPTGPTNEKLFF. CDR3 bases: TGTGCCAGCAGCCCCACAGGGCCAACTAATGAAAAACTGTTTTTT. Full variable domain (missing parts from reference TRBV7-2 and TRBJ1-4): GAGVSQSPSNKVTEKGKDVELRCDPISGHTALYWYRQSLGQGLEFLIYFQGNSAPDKSGLPSDRFSAERTGGSVSTLTIQRTQQEDSAVYLCASSPTGPTNEKLFFGSGTQLSVL.

The chain combines TRBV28 with TRBJ2-1; D ambiguous. The end of the DNA is better explained by TRBJ2-5, so the J call may be wrong. The germline V gene encodes CDR1 MDHEN and CDR2 SYDVKM. This CDR3 contains 15 residues. Here the CDR3 reads CASSFPFGLQETQYF. CDR3 nucleotide sequence: TGTGCCAGCAGTTTCCCTTTTGGGCTGCAAGAGACCCAGTACTTC.

This clonotype was found a few times. This chain links TRBV5-1 with TRBJ2-3; possibly TRBD1 or TRBD2 for D (5 bases each). The CDR3 is 15 residues long. V lost 2 bases and J lost 2, with 12 bases in between. Looked up from germline, CDR1 is SGHRS and CDR2 is YFSETQ. CDR3 sequence reads: CASSFDGDPTDTQYF. CDR3 DNA: TGCGCCAGCAGCTTTGACGGGGACCCCACAGATACGCAGTATTTT.

The chain has TRBV25-1 and TRBJ1-1, with D perhaps TRBD1 (5 bases). The ends were cut back, 1 base at V and 3 bases at J, with 12 bases in the middle. This CDR3 is 15 amino acids long. CDR1 and CDR2 (germline): MGHDK, SYGVNS. The chain's CDR3 is CASSELGVGDTEAFF. CDR3 nucleotides: TGTGCCAGCAGTGAATTGGGGGTTGGGGACACTGAAGCTTTCTTT. The variable domain in full, completed from reference TRBV25-1 and TRBJ1-1, reads EADIYQTPRYLVIGTGKKITLECSQTMGHDKMYWYQQDPGMELHLIHYSYGVNSTEKGDLSSESTVSRIRTEHFPLTLESARPSHTSQYLCASSELGVGDTEAFFGQGTRLTVV.

The sample holds a few counts of this clonotype. This chain connects TRBV6-6 to TRBJ2-5; the D is unclear. CDR3 length: 14 amino acids. Trimming left V 6 bases short and J 1 base short, with 12 bases between. CDR1 MNHNY and CDR2 SVGAGI come from the germline V gene (reference sequence). CDR3 nucleotide sequence: TGTGCCAGCAGACTTGATGCGGCCCAAGAGACCCAGTACTTC. As protein: CASRLDAAQETQYF.

This clonotype was observed a few times. This chain joins TRBV15 and TRBJ1-1; D not resolved. Germline assignment: CDR1 LNHNV and CDR2 YYDKDF (reference sequence). The CDR3 runs to 14 residues. V gave up 2 bases and J gave up 0 bases, with 7 bases separating them. The CDR3: CATSRSRMNTEAFF. The CDR3 region has the DNA TGTGCCACCAGCAGAAGCAGGATGAACACTGAAGCTTTCTTT.

This clonotype has more than one count but fewer than ten. The chain links TRBV18 to TRBJ2-3; TRBD2 aligns across 11 bases. The V gene end was trimmed by 5 bases and the J gene end by 6 bases; junction bases not matched to a gene: 7. In germline, CDR1 is KGHSH, CDR2 LQKENI. The CDR3 extends over 15 amino acids. The DNA for the CDR3 is TGTGCCAGCTCAGCTACTAGCGGGAGTGTGGATACGCAGTATTTT. Its protein is CASSATSGSVDTQYF.

The gene calls are TRBV24-1 and TRBJ2-1; 7 nucleotides match TRBD2. Germline CDR1 reads KGHDR; CDR2 reads SFDVKD. J lost 3 bases, V lost 2 bases, and 9 bases had no gene match. The CDR3 contains 17 residues. CDR3 loop: CATSDSSAGRLYNEQFF. DNA for the CDR3: TGTGCCACCAGTGATTCCTCAGCGGGGCGACTCTACAATGAGCAGTTCTTC.

The rearrangement links TRBV12-3 or TRBV12-4 to TRBJ2-2, with 10 bases fitting TRBD1. The CDR3 runs to 15 residues. The junction had 4 bases not matched to a gene; V was cut back by 3 bases and J by 6 bases. CDR3: CASSLGQGTSGELFF. Here the CDR3 DNA reads TGTGCCAGCAGTTTGGGACAGGGGACCTCCGGGGAGCTGTTTTTT.

The rearrangement uses TRBV5-1 and TRBJ2-5; D not certain. CDR1 is SGHRS, CDR2 YFSETQ, per germline. This CDR3 has 13 residues. Trimming stripped 2 bases from V and 2 bases from J, with 7 bases between. The CDR3 protein is CASSLDVQETQYF. The CDR3 DNA reads as TGCGCCAGCAGCTTAGACGTTCAAGAGACCCAGTACTTC.

This clonotype turned up a few times. This sequence joins TRBV13 and TRBJ1-1; D is possibly TRBD1 (6 bases). V was pared by 0 bases and J by 6 bases, with 14 bases between. The CDR3 is made up of 15 amino acids. Per germline, CDR1 PRHDT and CDR2 FYEKMQ (reference sequence). The CDR3 DNA is TGTGCCAGCAGCTTAGGCGGGAACAGGGTGGCTGAAGCTTTCTTT. This gives the protein CASSLGGNRVAEAFF.

The chain combines TRBV28 with TRBJ2-1, with D perhaps TRBD2 (6 bases). V lost 6 bases and J lost 0, with 15 bases in between. Germline CDR1 MDHEN, CDR2 SYDVKM. The CDR3 runs 16 residues. CDR3 protein: CASSSISGRSYNEQFF. The CDR3 nucleotides are TGTGCCAGCAGCTCAATTAGCGGACGCTCCTACAATGAGCAGTTCTTC.